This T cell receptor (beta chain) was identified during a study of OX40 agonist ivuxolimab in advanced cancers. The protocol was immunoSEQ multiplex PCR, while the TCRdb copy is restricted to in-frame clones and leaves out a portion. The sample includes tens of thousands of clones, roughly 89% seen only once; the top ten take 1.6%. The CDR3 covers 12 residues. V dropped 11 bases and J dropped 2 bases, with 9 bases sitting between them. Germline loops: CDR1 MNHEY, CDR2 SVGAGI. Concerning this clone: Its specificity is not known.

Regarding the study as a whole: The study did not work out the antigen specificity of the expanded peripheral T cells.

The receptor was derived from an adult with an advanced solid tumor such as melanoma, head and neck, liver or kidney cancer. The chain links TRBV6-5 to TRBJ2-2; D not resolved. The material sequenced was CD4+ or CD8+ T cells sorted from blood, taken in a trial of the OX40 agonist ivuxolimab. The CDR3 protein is CASHLNTGELFF. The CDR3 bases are TGTGCCTCCCACCTTAACACCGGGGAGCTGTTTTTT.